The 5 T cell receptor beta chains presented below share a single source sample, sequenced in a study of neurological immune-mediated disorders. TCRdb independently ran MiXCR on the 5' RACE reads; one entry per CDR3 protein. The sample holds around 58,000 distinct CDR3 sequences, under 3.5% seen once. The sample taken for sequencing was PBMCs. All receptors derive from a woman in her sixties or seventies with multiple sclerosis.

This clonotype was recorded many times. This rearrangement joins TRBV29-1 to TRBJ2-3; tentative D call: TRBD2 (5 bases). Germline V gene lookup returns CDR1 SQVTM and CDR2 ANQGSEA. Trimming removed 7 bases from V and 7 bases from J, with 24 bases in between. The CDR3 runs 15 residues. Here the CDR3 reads CSAETVPGLEYTQYF. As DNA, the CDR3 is TGCAGCGCCGAAACAGTGCCGGGATTGGAGTATACGCAGTATTTT.

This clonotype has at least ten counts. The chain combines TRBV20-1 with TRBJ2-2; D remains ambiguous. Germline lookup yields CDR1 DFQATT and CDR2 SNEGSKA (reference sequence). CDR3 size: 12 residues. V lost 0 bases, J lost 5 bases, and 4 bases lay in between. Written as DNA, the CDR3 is TGCAGTGCTAGAGACGTTACCGGGGAGCTGTTTTTT. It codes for CSARDVTGELFF.

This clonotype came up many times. In DNA form, the CDR3 reads TGTGCCAGCAGCTTATCGGTCCAGGGGACCTACGAGCAGTACTTC. Protein: CASSLSVQGTYEQYF. The rearrangement joins TRBV11-2 to TRBJ2-7; weak D call: TRBD1 (6 bases). Germline CDR1 is SGHAT and CDR2 is FQNNGV. The CDR3 length is 15 residues. Trimming cost V 2 bases and J 2 bases, with 13 bases left between them. The whole variable domain, remainder taken from reference TRBV11-2 and TRBJ2-7, is EAGVAQSPRYKIIEKRQSVAFWCNPISGHATLYWYQQILGQGPKLLIQFQNNGVVDDSQLPKDRFSAERLKGVDSTLKIQPAKLEDSAVYLCASSLSVQGTYEQYFGPGTRLTVT.

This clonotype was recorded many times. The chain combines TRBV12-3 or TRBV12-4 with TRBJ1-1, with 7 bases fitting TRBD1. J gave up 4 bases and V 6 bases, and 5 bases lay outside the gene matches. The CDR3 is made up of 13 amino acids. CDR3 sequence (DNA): TGTGCCAGCAGCCGACAGGGAGGCACTGAAGCTTTCTTT. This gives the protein CASSRQGGTEAFF.

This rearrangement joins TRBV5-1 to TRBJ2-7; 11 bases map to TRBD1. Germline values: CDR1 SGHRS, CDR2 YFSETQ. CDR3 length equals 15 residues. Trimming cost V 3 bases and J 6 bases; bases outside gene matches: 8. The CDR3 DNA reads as TGCGCCAGCAGCTGGGCACCGGGACAGGGGGGCGAGCAGTACTTC. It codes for CASSWAPGQGGEQYF.